These 30 T cell receptor beta chains share one sample of origin, sequenced in a study of molecular identifiers for immune sequencing clone quantification. Using its own MiXCR run on the PCR reads, TCRdb lists one record per CDR3 protein. The table shows around 320,000 distinct CDR3 sequences, with roughly 24% occurring only once. Sequenced input: naive CD8+ T cells from blood, with Jurkat cell RNA spiked in. The subset is: FACS-sorted CD8+CD4-CCR7+CD45RA+ naive T cells. All receptors come from a human donor in good health. Some libraries in this study had Jurkat cell RNA spiked in.

With regard to this clonotype: It may be a read error: a sequence one base away is much more abundant. Given the absence of the conserved phenylalanine or tryptophan at the CDR3 end, a read error is likely. This sequence joins TRBV14 and TRBJ1-5, with D unclear. CDR3 length equals 13 residues. The V end lost 4 bases, the J end lost 7 bases, and 11 bases lay between the germline ends. CDR1 and CDR2 (germline): SGHDN, FVKESK. CDR3 nucleotide sequence: TGTGCCAGCAGCCCTTTCCCTGGGCAGCCCCAGCATTTA. Amino acids: CASSPFPGQPQHL.

This rearrangement joins TRBV27 to TRBJ2-6, with 7 bases that match TRBD2. Germline-derived CDR1 and CDR2 are MNHEY and SMNVEV (reference sequence). The CDR3 length is 16 residues. The junction had 11 bases not matched to a gene; V was cut back by 8 bases and J by 4 bases. Here the CDR3 reads CASAMGGVFGANVLTF. The CDR3 nucleotides are TGTGCCAGCGCGATGGGGGGGGTTTTCGGGGCCAACGTCCTGACTTTC.

The V gene is TRBV12-3 or TRBV12-4, the J gene TRBJ1-1, with 8 bases matching TRBD1. CDR3 length equals 15 residues. Losses at the gene ends were 6 bases for V and 3 bases for J; bases not matched to a gene: 9. CDR3 sequence reads: CASRKTQGADTEAFF. The CDR3 nucleotides read TGTGCCAGCAGAAAGACCCAGGGGGCTGACACTGAAGCTTTCTTT.

This clonotype was recorded once. This may be a read error, as it is one base from a much larger clone. This is likely a read error, given that the CDR3 carries no conserved phenylalanine or tryptophan at its end. The V call is TRBV4-1, the J call TRBJ1-1, with D hard to call. CDR1 and CDR2 from the germline V gene are MGHRA and YSYEKL. There are 11 residues in the CDR3. Deletions cut 5 bases from V and 7 bases from J, with 8 bases between. The CDR3 region has the DNA TGCGCCAGCAGCGGTAGCAGTGAAGCTTTCTCT. Translating it yields CASSGSSEAFS.

Note on this clonotype: Given a much more abundant clone one base away, this may be a read error. The chain combines TRBV7-8 with TRBJ2-7; D is perhaps TRBD1 or TRBD2 (5 bases each). This CDR3 is 14 amino acids long. V was clipped by 5 bases and J by 8 bases, with 19 bases between them. Germline V gene lookup returns CDR1 SGHVS and CDR2 FQNEAQ. The CDR3 bases are TGTGCCAGCAGCCCCGGGACGGACGAGTACAAGCAGTACTTC. Translated: CASSPGTDEYKQYF.

This clonotype was detected many times. J is TRBJ2-7 and V is TRBV29-1, with D unclear. CDR1 SQVTM and CDR2 ANQGSEA come from the germline V gene. V was pared by 7 bases and J by 4 bases, with 20 bases between. The CDR3 runs to 14 residues. CDR3 loop: CSGWPRSEGYEQYF. In nucleotides, the CDR3 is TGCAGCGGGTGGCCGCGTTCCGAAGGGTACGAGCAGTACTTC.

This clonotype was found many times. The chain joins TRBV20-1 to TRBJ2-7, with 8 bases that match TRBD2. This CDR3 has 14 amino acids. CDR1 is DFQATT and CDR2 is SNEGSKA in the germline V gene (reference sequence). The ends lost 5 bases at V and 2 bases at J; junction bases unmatched: 8. This chain's CDR3 is CSAERAGVTYEQYF. As DNA, the CDR3 is TGCAGTGCTGAGAGAGCGGGGGTCACCTACGAGCAGTACTTC.

This clonotype has at least ten counts. The rearrangement joins TRBV5-1 to TRBJ2-3, with 13 bases lining up with TRBD2. CDR3 length equals 16 residues. The V gene end was trimmed by 2 bases and the J gene end by 6 bases; junction bases not matched to a gene: 6. Germline V gene lookup returns CDR1 SGHRS and CDR2 YFSETQ. The CDR3 reads CASSLGLAGAGDTQYF. The CDR3 DNA reads as TGCGCCAGCAGCTTAGGACTAGCGGGGGCCGGGGATACGCAGTATTTT.

The chain has TRBV19 and TRBJ2-7, with D possibly being TRBD1 or TRBD2 (5 bases each). CDR3 size: 15 residues. V was pared by 5 bases and J by 0 bases, with 14 bases between. CDR1 LNHDA and CDR2 SQIVND come from the germline V gene (reference sequence). Here the CDR3 DNA reads TGTGCCAGTAGTTTAACCTCCGGGACCTCCTACGAGCAGTACTTC. It yields the protein CASSLTSGTSYEQYF.

On this clonotype itself: Compared with germline, one end of the junction differs, possibly owing to a read error. The chain links TRBV28 to TRBJ2-7; D remains ambiguous. The CDR3 sequence is 13 residues long. Germline V gene data show CDR1 as MDHEN and CDR2 as SYDVKM. The CDR3 DNA sequence: TGTGCCAGCAGCGTACTACTCTCCTACGCGCAGTACTTC. Its translation: CASSVLLSYAQYF.

This clonotype was counted a few times. The chain combines TRBV12-3 or TRBV12-4 with TRBJ2-2; 10 positions agree with TRBD2. CDR3 size: 18 residues. With V trimmed by 6 bases and J by 0 bases, 10 bases remained unmatched. CDR3 bases: TGTGCCAGCAGCACCCTAACTAGCGGGGTGACGAACACCGGGGAGCTGTTTTTT. Translation gives CASSTLTSGVTNTGELFF.

To note about this clonotype: Given the absence of the conserved phenylalanine or tryptophan at the CDR3 end, a read error is likely. The chain joins TRBV2 to TRBJ2-7, with TRBD1 matching over 7 bases. The germline gives CDR1 SNHLY, CDR2 FYNNEI. This CDR3 region has 15 residues. V was clipped by 3 bases and J by 4 bases; unmatched bases: 9. CDR3 sequence reads: CASSERTGPPYEQYL. In nucleotides, the CDR3 is TGTGCCAGCAGTGAGAGGACAGGACCACCGTACGAGCAGTACCTC.

On this clonotype: An end of the junction differs from the germline gene, which may be a read error. V and J are TRBV19 and TRBJ2-1, with D tentatively TRBD2 (5 bases). Germline CDR1 and CDR2: LNHDA and SQIVND (reference sequence). The CDR3 runs 15 residues. This chain's CDR3 is CASRIATRSYNGQFF. The CDR3 nucleotides are TGTGCCAGTAGAATAGCGACGCGCTCCTACAATGGGCAGTTCTTC. The complete variable domain, with remaining parts taken from reference TRBV19 and TRBJ2-1, reads DGGITQSPKYLFRKEGQNVTLSCEQNLNHDAMYWYRQDPGQGLRLIYYSQIVNDFQKGDIAEGYSVSREKKESFPLTVTSAQKNPTAFYLCASRIATRSYNGQFFGPGTRLTVL.

The table lists this clonotype with many counts. This sequence joins TRBV3-1 and TRBJ2-3; 7 nucleotides agree with TRBD2. Germline loops: CDR1 LGHDT, CDR2 YNNKEL (reference sequence). Trimming at V came to 0 bases and at J to 2 bases, leaving 8 bases not matched to a gene. The CDR3 sequence is 17 residues long. The DNA of the CDR3 is TGTGCCAGCAGCCAAGATCCCACGGGACTAACCACAGATACGCAGTATTTT. Protein product: CASSQDPTGLTTDTQYF.

This clonotype has a count of ten or more. The J gene is TRBJ2-7, the V gene TRBV7-6, with 9 bases lining up with TRBD2. The ends lost 3 bases at V and 7 bases at J; junction bases unmatched: 4. CDR1 is SGHVS and CDR2 is FNYEAQ in the germline V gene. The CDR3 spans 13 residues. The CDR3 DNA is TGTGCCAGCAGCTTTAGCGGGGGCGGTGAGCAGTACTTC. Its protein is CASSFSGGGEQYF.

The chain uses TRBV12-3 or TRBV12-4 and TRBJ2-1, with D perhaps TRBD1 (6 bases). The CDR3 is 13 amino acids. V was pared by 7 bases and J by 7 bases, with 14 bases between. The CDR3 coding sequence is TGTGCCAGCACGACTTCAGGGGAGAATGAGCAGTTCTTC. Translated, it gives CASTTSGENEQFF.

Worth noting for this clonotype: At one boundary the junction diverges from the germline segment, which might be a read error. V usage is TRBV6-5 and J usage is TRBJ1-1; 7 bases align to TRBD1. CDR3 size: 15 residues. CDR1 and CDR2 from the germline V gene are MNHEY and SVGAGI. This CDR3 reads CASSYDRVGDTEASF. The DNA for the CDR3 is TGTGCCAGCAGTTACGACAGGGTAGGAGACACTGAAGCCTCCTTT.

For this clonotype: A read error is possible here, since a much larger clone lies one base away. The chain couples TRBV12-3 or TRBV12-4 to TRBJ2-7; D is unresolved. This CDR3 has 11 residues. Trimming removed 5 bases from V and 6 bases from J, with 8 bases in between. In DNA, the CDR3 is TGTGCCAGCAGTGCTACCTGCGAGCAGTACTTC. This codes for CASSATCEQYF.

This clonotype turned up a few times. The chain recombines TRBV11-2 with TRBJ2-7; D unclear. Trimming left V 1 base short and J 3 bases short, with 10 bases between. CDR1 and CDR2 (germline): SGHAT, FQNNGV. This CDR3 is built from 14 residues. CDR3 in amino acids: CASSLGSESYEQYF. Written as DNA, the CDR3 is TGTGCCAGCAGCTTAGGTTCAGAGAGCTACGAGCAGTACTTC.

A single count supports this clonotype. A much larger clone differs by one base, so this may be a read error. The gene calls are TRBV11-2 and TRBJ1-5; D is unclear. CDR1 and CDR2 (germline): SGHAT, FQNNGV. The CDR3 has 14 residues. In nucleotides, the CDR3 is TGTGCCAGCCGCTTAATTGGGAGCAATCAGCCCCAGCATTTT. It codes for CASRLIGSNQPQHF.

This clonotype was counted only a few times. The chain links TRBV19 to TRBJ2-7; 9 nucleotides line up with TRBD2. The CDR3 runs 14 residues. Germline CDR1 LNHDA, CDR2 SQIVND (reference sequence). J gave up 5 bases and V 5 bases, and 7 bases lay outside the gene matches. The CDR3 coding sequence is TGTGCCAGTAGTGCAGGACTAGCGTTGCACGAGCAGTACTTC. Amino acids: CASSAGLALHEQYF.

The J gene is TRBJ2-7, the V gene TRBV28, with 8 bases matching TRBD2. The CDR3 totals 15 residues. V dropped 6 bases and J dropped 4; count of bases not matched to a gene: 11. CDR1 is MDHEN, CDR2 SYDVKM, per germline. Here the CDR3 reads CASRILSGAVYEQYF. For the CDR3, the DNA is TGTGCCAGCAGGATTCTTAGCGGGGCTGTGTACGAGCAGTACTTC.

V usage is TRBV7-9 and J usage is TRBJ1-1, with D perhaps TRBD1 (6 bases). This CDR3 is built from 17 residues. With 5 bases removed from V and 2 bases from J, the gap between germline ends came to 21 bases. Germline CDR1 and CDR2: SEHNR and FQNEAQ (reference sequence). The CDR3 here is CASSPEGVTGANTEAFF. DNA for the CDR3: TGTGCCAGCAGCCCGGAGGGGGTGACGGGAGCCAACACTGAAGCTTTCTTT.

This clonotype appeared many times. The chain combines TRBV24-1 with TRBJ2-2; D call uncertain. The ends were cut back, 9 bases at V and 3 bases at J, with 4 bases in the middle. Germline lookup yields CDR1 KGHDR and CDR2 SFDVKD. The CDR3 runs to 11 residues. The CDR3 coding sequence is TGTGCCACCGGGGACACCGGGGAGCTGTTTTTT. Protein: CATGDTGELFF.

This clonotype was counted between two and nine times. The V gene is TRBV7-9, the J gene TRBJ1-4; D perhaps matches TRBD1 (6 bases). The germline gives CDR1 SEHNR, CDR2 FQNEAQ (reference sequence). V was pared by 5 bases and J by 12 bases, with 13 bases between. The CDR3 is 12 amino acids. This CDR3 is CASSPDSIELFF. The CDR3 DNA sequence: TGTGCCAGCAGCCCGGACAGCATAGAACTGTTTTTT.

The genes are TRBV11-2 and TRBJ2-7, with D maybe TRBD2 (6 bases). Trimming cost V 4 bases and J 0 bases, with 10 bases left between them. Germline values: CDR1 SGHAT, CDR2 FQNNGV. The CDR3 runs 14 residues. The CDR3 reads CASSSAGNSYEQYF. The DNA for the CDR3 is TGTGCCAGCAGCTCCGCGGGAAACTCCTACGAGCAGTACTTC. Looking up the rest from reference TRBV11-2 and TRBJ2-7 gives the full variable domain: EAGVAQSPRYKIIEKRQSVAFWCNPISGHATLYWYQQILGQGPKLLIQFQNNGVVDDSQLPKDRFSAERLKGVDSTLKIQPAKLEDSAVYLCASSSAGNSYEQYFGPGTRLTVT.

J is TRBJ2-7 and V is TRBV20-1; perhaps TRBD2 as D (6 bases). Trimming left V 2 bases short and J 3 bases short, with 11 bases between. This CDR3 contains 13 residues. CDR1 and CDR2 from the germline V gene are DFQATT and SNEGSKA (reference sequence). In DNA form, the CDR3 reads TGCAGTGCTAGAATCCGGGGGAGCTACGAGCAGTACTTC. Translating gives CSARIRGSYEQYF.

The chain is built from TRBV7-9 and TRBJ1-1; TRBD1 matches 8 bases. V lost 10 bases to trimming and J lost 1 base; unmatched junction nucleotides: 8. The CDR3 has 14 amino acids. The germline CDR1 and CDR2 sequences are SEHNR and FQNEAQ (reference sequence). The CDR3 spells CATMFRGPNTEAFF. CDR3 DNA sequence: TGTGCCACCATGTTCAGGGGGCCGAACACTGAAGCTTTCTTT.

This clonotype has only a few counts. The V gene is TRBV4-2, the J gene TRBJ2-7; 10 bases agree with TRBD1. This CDR3 comprises 17 residues. The germline gives CDR1 LGHNA, CDR2 YNFKEQ. The V and J ends lost 3 bases and 4 bases, in that order; junction bases with no gene match: 12. The CDR3 loop reads CASSQEDTGTGVYEQYF. The CDR3 DNA follows: TGTGCCAGCAGCCAGGAGGACACCGGGACAGGGGTTTACGAGCAGTACTTC.

As regards this clonotype: As the CDR3 is not closed by the conserved phenylalanine or tryptophan, this likely results from a read error. The rearrangement uses TRBV3-1 and TRBJ2-7, with 8 bases identical to TRBD2. Germline-derived CDR1 and CDR2 are LGHDT and YNNKEL (reference sequence). This CDR3 spans 14 amino acids. The V and J ends lost 5 bases and 2 bases, in that order; junction bases with no gene match: 5. CDR3 protein: CASSTIAGPYEQYL. CDR3 nucleotide sequence: TGTGCCAGCAGCACTATAGCGGGGCCCTACGAGCAGTACCTC.